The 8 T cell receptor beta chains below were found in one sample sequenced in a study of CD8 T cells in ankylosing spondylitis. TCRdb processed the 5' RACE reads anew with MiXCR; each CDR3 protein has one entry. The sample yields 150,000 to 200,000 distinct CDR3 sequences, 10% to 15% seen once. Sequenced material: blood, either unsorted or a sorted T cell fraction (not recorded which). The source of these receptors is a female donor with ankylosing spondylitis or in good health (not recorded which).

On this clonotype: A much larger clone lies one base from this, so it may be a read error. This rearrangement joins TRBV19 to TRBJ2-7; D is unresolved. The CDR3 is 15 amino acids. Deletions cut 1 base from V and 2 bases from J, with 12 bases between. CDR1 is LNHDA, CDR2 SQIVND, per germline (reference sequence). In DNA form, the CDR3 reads TGTGCCAGTAGTATAGTCCACACTTCAGCCTACGAGCAGTACTTC. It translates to CASSIVHTSAYEQYF.

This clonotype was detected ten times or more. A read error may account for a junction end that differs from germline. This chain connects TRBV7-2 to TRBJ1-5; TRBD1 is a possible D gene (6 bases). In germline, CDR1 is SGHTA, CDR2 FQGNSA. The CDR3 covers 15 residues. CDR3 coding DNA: TGCGCCAGCAGCTTGGTTGGGGGCAGCAATCAGCCCCAGCATTTT. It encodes CASSLVGGSNQPQHF. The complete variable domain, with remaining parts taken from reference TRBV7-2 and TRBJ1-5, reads GAGVSQSPSNKVTEKGKDVELRCDPISGHTALYWYRQSLGQGLEFLIYFQGNSAPDKSGLPSDRFSAERTGGSVSTLTIQRTQQEDSAVYLCASSLVGGSNQPQHFGDGTRLSIL.

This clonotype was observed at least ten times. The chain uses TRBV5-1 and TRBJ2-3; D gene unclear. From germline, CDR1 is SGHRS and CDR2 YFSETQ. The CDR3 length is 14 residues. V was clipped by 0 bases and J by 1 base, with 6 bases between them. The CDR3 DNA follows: TGCGCCAGCAGCTTGGAAATGGGCACAGATACGCAGTATTTT. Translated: CASSLEMGTDTQYF.

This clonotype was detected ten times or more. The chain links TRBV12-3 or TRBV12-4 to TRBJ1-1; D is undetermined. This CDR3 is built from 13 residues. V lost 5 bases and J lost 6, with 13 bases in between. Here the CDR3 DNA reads TGTGCCAGCAGTCCACCTGGGCAGCCTGAAGCTTTCTTT. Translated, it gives CASSPPGQPEAFF.

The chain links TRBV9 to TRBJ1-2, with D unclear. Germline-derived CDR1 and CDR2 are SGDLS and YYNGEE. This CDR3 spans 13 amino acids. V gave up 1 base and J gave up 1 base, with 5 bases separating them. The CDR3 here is CASSVRDNYGYTF. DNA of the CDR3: TGTGCCAGCAGCGTAAGGGATAACTATGGCTACACCTTC.

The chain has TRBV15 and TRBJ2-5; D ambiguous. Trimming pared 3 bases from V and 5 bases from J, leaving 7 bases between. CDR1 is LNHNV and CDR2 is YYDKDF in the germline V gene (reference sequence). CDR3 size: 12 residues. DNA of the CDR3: TGTGCCACCAGCAGCCATCAGGAGACCCAGTACTTC. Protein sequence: CATSSHQETQYF.

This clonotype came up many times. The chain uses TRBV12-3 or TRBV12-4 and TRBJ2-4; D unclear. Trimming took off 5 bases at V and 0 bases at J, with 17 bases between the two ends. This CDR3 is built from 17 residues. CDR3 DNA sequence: TGTGCCAGCAGTAAATTCCTGTCGCAGATAGCCAAAAACATTCAGTACTTC. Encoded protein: CASSKFLSQIAKNIQYF.

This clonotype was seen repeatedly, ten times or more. The DNA of the CDR3 is TGTGCCAGCTCACCAAAGAACACTGAAGCTTTCTTT. As protein: CASSPKNTEAFF. This rearrangement joins TRBV18 to TRBJ1-1; D ambiguous. Germline assignment: CDR1 KGHSH and CDR2 LQKENI. The CDR3 contains 12 residues. V lost 2 bases to trimming and J lost 1 base, with 2 bases between them.